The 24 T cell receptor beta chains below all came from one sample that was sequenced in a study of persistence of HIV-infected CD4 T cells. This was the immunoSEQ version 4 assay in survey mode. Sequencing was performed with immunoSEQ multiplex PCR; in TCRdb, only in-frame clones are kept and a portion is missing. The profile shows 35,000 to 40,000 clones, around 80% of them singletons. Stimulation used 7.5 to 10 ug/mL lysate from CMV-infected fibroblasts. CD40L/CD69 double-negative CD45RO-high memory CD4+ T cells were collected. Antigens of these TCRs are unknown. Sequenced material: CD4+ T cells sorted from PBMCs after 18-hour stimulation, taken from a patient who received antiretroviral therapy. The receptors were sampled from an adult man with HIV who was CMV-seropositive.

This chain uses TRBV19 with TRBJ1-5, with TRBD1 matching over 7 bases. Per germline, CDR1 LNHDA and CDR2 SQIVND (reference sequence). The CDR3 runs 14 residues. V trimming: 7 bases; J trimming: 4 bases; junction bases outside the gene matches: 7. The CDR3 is CASTPDRANQPQHF. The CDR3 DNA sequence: TGTGCCAGTACTCCCGACAGGGCGAATCAGCCCCAGCATTTT.

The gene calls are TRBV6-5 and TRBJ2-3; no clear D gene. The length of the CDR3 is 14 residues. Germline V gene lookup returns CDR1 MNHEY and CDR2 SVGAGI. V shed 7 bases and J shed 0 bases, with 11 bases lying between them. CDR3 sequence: CASIKGSSTDTQYF. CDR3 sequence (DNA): TGTGCCAGCATCAAGGGATCTAGCACAGATACGCAGTATTTT.

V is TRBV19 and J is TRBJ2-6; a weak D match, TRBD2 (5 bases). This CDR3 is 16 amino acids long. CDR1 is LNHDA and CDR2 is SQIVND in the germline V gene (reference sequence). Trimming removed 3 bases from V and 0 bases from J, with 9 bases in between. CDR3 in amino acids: CASSMPRGSGANVLTF. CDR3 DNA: TGTGCCAGTAGTATGCCCCGGGGCTCTGGGGCCAACGTCCTGACTTTC.

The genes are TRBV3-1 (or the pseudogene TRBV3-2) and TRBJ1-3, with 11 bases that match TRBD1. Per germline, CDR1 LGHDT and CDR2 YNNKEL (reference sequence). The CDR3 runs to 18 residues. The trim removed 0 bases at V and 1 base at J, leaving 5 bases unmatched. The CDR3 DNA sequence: TGTGCCAGCAGCCAAGAGAGGGGACAGGGGGTTTCTGGAAACACCATATATTTT. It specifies CASSQERGQGVSGNTIYF.

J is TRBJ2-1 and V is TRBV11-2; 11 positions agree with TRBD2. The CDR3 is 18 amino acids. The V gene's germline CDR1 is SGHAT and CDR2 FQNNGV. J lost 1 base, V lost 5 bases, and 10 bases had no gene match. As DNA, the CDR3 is TGTGCCAGCAGCCCCCGTAGCGGGGGGGCGTTTTCCTACAATGAGCAGTTCTTC. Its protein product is CASSPRSGGAFSYNEQFF.

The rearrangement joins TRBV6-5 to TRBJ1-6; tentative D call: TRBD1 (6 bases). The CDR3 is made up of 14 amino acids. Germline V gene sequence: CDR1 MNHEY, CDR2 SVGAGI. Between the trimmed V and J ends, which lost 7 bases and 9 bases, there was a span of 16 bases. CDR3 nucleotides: TGTGCCAGCACTGGATACGTAGGGGGTTCACCCCTCCACTTT. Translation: CASTGYVGGSPLHF.

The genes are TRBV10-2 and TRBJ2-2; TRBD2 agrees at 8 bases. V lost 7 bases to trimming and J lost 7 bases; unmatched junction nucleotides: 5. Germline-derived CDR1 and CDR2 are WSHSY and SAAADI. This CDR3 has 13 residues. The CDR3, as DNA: TGCGCCAGCACTAATCGGGAGGGCGGGGAGCTGTTTTTT. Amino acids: CASTNREGGELFF.

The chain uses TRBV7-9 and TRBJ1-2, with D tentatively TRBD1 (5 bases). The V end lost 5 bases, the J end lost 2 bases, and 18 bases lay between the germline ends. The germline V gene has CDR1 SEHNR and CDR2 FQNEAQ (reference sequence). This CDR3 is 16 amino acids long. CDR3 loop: CASSPSQGAANYGYTF. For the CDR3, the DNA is TGTGCCAGCAGCCCATCCCAGGGTGCGGCCAACTATGGCTACACCTTC.

The CDR3 loop is CASSQDVSGFTYEQYF. The CDR3 nucleotides read TGTGCCAGCAGCCAAGATGTTTCAGGCTTCACCTACGAGCAGTACTTC. The V call is TRBV14, the J call TRBJ2-7, with unresolved D. Germline V CDR1 and CDR2: SGHDN, FVKESK. This CDR3 is 16 amino acids long. Trimming shortened V by 0 bases and J by 2 bases, and 14 bases separated the two germline ends. Looking up the rest from reference TRBV14 and TRBJ2-7 gives the full variable domain: EAGVTQFPSHSVIEKGQTVTLRCDPISGHDNLYWYRRVMGKEIKFLLHFVKESKQDESGMPNNRFLAERTGGTYSTLKVQPAELEDSGVYFCASSQDVSGFTYEQYFGPGTRLTVT.

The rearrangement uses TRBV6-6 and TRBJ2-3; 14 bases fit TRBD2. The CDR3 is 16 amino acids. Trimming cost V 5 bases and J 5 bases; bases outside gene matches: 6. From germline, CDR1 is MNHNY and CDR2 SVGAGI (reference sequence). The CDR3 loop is CASSLGLAGGGDTQYF. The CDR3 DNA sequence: TGTGCCAGCAGTCTCGGACTAGCGGGGGGTGGAGATACGCAGTATTTT.

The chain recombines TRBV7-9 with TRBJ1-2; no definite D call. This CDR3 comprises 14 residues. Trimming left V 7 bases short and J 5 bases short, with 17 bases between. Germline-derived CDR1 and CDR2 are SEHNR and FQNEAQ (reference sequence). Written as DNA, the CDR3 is TGTGCCAGCACCGACGGGTCAGGATTTTATGGCTACACCTTC. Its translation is CASTDGSGFYGYTF.

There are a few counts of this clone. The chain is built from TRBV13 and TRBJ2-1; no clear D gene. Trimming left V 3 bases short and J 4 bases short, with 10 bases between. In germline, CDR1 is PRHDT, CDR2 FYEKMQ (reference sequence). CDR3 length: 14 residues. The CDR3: CASSFRPPYNEQFF. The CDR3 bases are TGTGCCAGCAGCTTTCGGCCTCCTTACAATGAGCAGTTCTTC.

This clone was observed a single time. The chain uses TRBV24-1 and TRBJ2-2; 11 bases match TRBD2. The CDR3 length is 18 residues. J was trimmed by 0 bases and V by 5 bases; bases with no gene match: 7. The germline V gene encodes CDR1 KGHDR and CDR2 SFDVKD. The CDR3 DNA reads TGTGCCACCAGTGGCCTAGCGGGGGGTGTCGCGAACACCGGGGAGCTGTTTTTT. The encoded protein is CATSGLAGGVANTGELFF.

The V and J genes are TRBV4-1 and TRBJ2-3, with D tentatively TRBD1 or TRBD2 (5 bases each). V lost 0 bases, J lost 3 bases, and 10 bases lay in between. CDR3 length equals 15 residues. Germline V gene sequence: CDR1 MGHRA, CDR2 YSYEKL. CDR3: CASSQDGDRTDTQYF. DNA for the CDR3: TGCGCCAGCAGCCAAGATGGGGACCGGACAGATACGCAGTATTTT.

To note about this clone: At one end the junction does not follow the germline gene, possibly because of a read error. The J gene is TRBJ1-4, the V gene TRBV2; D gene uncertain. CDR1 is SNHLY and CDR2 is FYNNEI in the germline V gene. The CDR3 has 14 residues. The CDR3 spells CASRLIATNEELFF. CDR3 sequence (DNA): TGTGCCAGCAGGTTAATTGCAACTAATGAAGAACTGTTTTTT.

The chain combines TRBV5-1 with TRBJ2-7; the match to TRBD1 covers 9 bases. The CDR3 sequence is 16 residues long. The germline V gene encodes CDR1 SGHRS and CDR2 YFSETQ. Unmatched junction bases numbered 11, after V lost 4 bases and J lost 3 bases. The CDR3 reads CASSPRTTGGGYEQYF. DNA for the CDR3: TGCGCCAGCAGCCCACGGACGACAGGGGGTGGCTACGAGCAGTACTTC.

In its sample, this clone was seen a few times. The DNA for the CDR3 is TGTGCCAGTAGTCCCGGGGACAGGCGGCAAAACACCGGGGAGCTGTTTTTT. Translating gives CASSPGDRRQNTGELFF. The chain has TRBV19 and TRBJ2-2; TRBD1 agrees at 8 bases. The CDR3 is 17 amino acids. Trimming cost V 5 bases and J 2 bases; bases outside gene matches: 10. CDR1 and CDR2 (germline): LNHDA, SQIVND (reference sequence).

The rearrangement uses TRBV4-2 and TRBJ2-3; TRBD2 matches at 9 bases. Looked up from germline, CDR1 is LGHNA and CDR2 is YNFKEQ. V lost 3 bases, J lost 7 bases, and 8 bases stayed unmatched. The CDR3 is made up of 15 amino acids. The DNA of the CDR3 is TGTGCCAGCAGCCACGCTAGCGGGGTGGAAAATACGCAGTATTTT. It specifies CASSHASGVENTQYF.

CDR3 region: CAIGKRGGTDTQYF. CDR3 bases: TGTGCCATCGGAAAGAGGGGGGGCACAGATACGCAGTATTTT. This chain joins TRBV10-3 and TRBJ2-3; D is possibly TRBD1 or TRBD2 (6 bases each). Trimming cost V 8 bases and J 1 base, with 13 bases left between them. The CDR3 loop spans 14 amino acids. Per the germline V gene, CDR1 is ENHRY and CDR2 is SYGVKD.

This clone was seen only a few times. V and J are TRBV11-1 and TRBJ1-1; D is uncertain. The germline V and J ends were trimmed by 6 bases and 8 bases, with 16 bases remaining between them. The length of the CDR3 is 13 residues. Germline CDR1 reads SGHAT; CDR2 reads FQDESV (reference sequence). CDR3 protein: CASRPGPRVEAFF. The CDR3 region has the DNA TGTGCCAGCAGACCCGGACCCCGAGTGGAAGCTTTCTTT.

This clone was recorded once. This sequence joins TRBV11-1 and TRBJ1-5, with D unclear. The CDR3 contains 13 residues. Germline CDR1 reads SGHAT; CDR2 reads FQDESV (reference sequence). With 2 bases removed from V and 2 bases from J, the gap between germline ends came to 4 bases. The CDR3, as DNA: TGTGCCAGCAGCTTAAACCGCAATCAGCCCCAGCATTTT. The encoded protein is CASSLNRNQPQHF.

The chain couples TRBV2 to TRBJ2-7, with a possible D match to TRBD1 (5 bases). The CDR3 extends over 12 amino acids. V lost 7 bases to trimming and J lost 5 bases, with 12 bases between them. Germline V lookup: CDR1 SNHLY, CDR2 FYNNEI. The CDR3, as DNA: TGTGCCAGCAAACCAGGGCGAAACGAGCAGTACTTC. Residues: CASKPGRNEQYF. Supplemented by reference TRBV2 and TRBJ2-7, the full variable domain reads EPEVTQTPSHQVTQMGQEVILRCVPISNHLYFYWYRQILGQKVEFLVSFYNNEISEKSEIFDDQFSVERPDGSNFTLKIRSTKLEDSAMYFCASKPGRNEQYFGPGTRLTVT.

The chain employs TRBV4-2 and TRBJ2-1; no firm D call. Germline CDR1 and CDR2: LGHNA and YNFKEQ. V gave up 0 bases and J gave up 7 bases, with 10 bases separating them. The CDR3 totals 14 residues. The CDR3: CASSQDEEGNEQFF. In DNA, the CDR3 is TGTGCCAGCAGCCAAGATGAAGAAGGAAATGAGCAGTTCTTC.

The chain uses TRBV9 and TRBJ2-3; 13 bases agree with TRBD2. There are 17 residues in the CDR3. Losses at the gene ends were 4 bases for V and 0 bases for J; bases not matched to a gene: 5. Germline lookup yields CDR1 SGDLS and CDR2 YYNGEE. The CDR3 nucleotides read TGTGCCAGCAGCAAGGGACTAGCGGGGATTAGCACAGATACGCAGTATTTT. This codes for CASSKGLAGISTDTQYF.